These 21 T cell receptor beta chains share one sample of origin, sequenced in a study of Ad26.COV2.S vaccination and SARS-CoV-2 variants. The repertoire was sequenced with immunoSEQ multiplex PCR; TCRdb's copy has only in-frame clones and lacks some. The sample has about 350,000 clones, approximately 90% seen once. The treatment here: roughly 18 received Ad26.COV2.S at low or high dose, single or two shots; roughly five received placebo; per-sample allocation not given. Material that was analyzed had been drawn on day 63 after the first vaccine or placebo injection. The sequenced sample was peripheral blood, obtained in a trial of Ad26.COV2.S vaccine versus placebo. The receptors here all came from a person between 18 and 60 years old who received the Ad26.COV2.S COVID-19 vaccine or a placebo.

V and J are TRBV7-9 and TRBJ1-4; D is unresolved. The CDR3 has 14 amino acids. CDR1 and CDR2 from the germline V gene are SEHNR and FQNEAQ (reference sequence). The ends were cut back, 5 bases at V and 6 bases at J, with 13 bases in the middle. This CDR3 is CASSPGPAYEKLFF. CDR3 DNA: TGTGCCAGCAGCCCCGGCCCAGCCTATGAAAAACTGTTTTTT.

The V call is TRBV30, the J call TRBJ2-1; TRBD1 aligns across 9 bases. The CDR3 runs to 19 residues. The V gene end was trimmed by 0 bases and the J gene end by 3 bases; junction bases not matched to a gene: 15. Germline CDR1 is GTSNPN and CDR2 is SVGIG (reference sequence). The CDR3 is CAWSVLVPSGTGHYNEQFF. Written as DNA, the CDR3 is TGTGCCTGGAGTGTATTGGTCCCCTCCGGGACAGGGCACTACAATGAGCAGTTCTTC.

The chain couples TRBV5-1 to TRBJ2-7, with D tentatively TRBD1 (6 bases). Germline V gives CDR1 SGHRS, CDR2 YFSETQ. V lost 0 bases and J lost 3, with 10 bases in between. CDR3 size: 14 residues. The CDR3 DNA reads TGCGCCAGCAGCTTGGTTCGGACAGACTACGAGCAGTACTTC. As protein: CASSLVRTDYEQYF.

The genes are TRBV11-2 and TRBJ2-2; tentatively, D is TRBD1 or TRBD2 (6 bases each). Between the trimmed V and J ends, which lost 10 bases and 0 bases, there was a span of 12 bases. The CDR3 is made up of 14 amino acids. Germline V CDR1 and CDR2: SGHAT, FQNNGV. The CDR3 loop is CATKGGPNTGELFF. The CDR3 nucleotides read TGTGCCACCAAGGGGGGTCCGAACACCGGGGAGCTGTTTTTT. Supplemented by reference TRBV11-2 and TRBJ2-2, the full variable domain reads EAGVAQSPRYKIIEKRQSVAFWCNPISGHATLYWYQQILGQGPKLLIQFQNNGVVDDSQLPKDRFSAERLKGVDSTLKIQPAKLEDSAVYLCATKGGPNTGELFFGEGSRLTVL.

This rearrangement joins TRBV5-5 to TRBJ2-3; weak D call: TRBD1 (6 bases). CDR1 and CDR2 (germline): SGHKS, YYEKEE (reference sequence). V gave up 4 bases and J gave up 4 bases, with 16 bases separating them. CDR3 length: 15 residues. CDR3 region: CASSPAQGSPDTQYF. DNA of the CDR3: TGTGCCAGCAGCCCCGCACAGGGCTCGCCAGATACGCAGTATTTT.

The V call is TRBV3-1 (or the pseudogene TRBV3-2), the J call TRBJ1-5, with unresolved D. The CDR3 loop spans 20 amino acids. V dropped 1 base and J dropped 5 bases, with 27 bases sitting between them. Germline V gene lookup returns CDR1 LGHDT and CDR2 YNNKEL (reference sequence). For the CDR3, the DNA is TGTGCCAGCAGCCAAGGATCAGTGCTCAGTCCTGCTTTTAAAGATCAGCCCCAGCATTTT. Translated: CASSQGSVLSPAFKDQPQHF.

J is TRBJ2-2 and V is TRBV9, with D perhaps matching TRBD2 (5 bases). V dropped 2 bases and J dropped 0 bases, with 20 bases sitting between them. The CDR3 is 19 amino acids. Germline V gene sequence: CDR1 SGDLS, CDR2 YYNGEE. The CDR3 bases are TGTGCCAGCAGCGTGATGGATATAGCGATACTCGCGAACACCGGGGAGCTGTTTTTT. This encodes CASSVMDIAILANTGELFF.

The CDR3 DNA is TGTGCCAGCAGCTTAGTCGGACTAGCGGGAGTTGAGACCCAGTACTTC. This gives the protein CASSLVGLAGVETQYF. V gene TRBV11-2 combines with J gene TRBJ2-5; 13 nucleotides align to TRBD2. Germline V gene lookup returns CDR1 SGHAT and CDR2 FQNNGV. There are 16 residues in the CDR3. V shed 1 base, J shed 5 bases, and the junction held 4 bases outside the gene matches.

This clone turned up a few times. J is TRBJ1-2 and V is TRBV19, with 7 bases that match TRBD1. The junction had 9 bases not matched to a gene; V was cut back by 5 bases and J by 0 bases. This CDR3 has 16 residues. Germline CDR1 and CDR2: LNHDA and SQIVND (reference sequence). CDR3 sequence: CASSRGERGPNYGYTF. The CDR3 region has the DNA TGTGCCAGTAGTCGGGGGGAAAGGGGGCCTAACTATGGCTACACCTTC.

The chain carries TRBV13 and TRBJ1-4; 11 nucleotides agree with TRBD1. Germline-derived CDR1 and CDR2 are PRHDT and FYEKMQ (reference sequence). V gave up 5 bases and J gave up 6 bases; unmatched junction bases: 5. The CDR3 is 15 residues long. In DNA, the CDR3 is TGTGCCAGCAGCCCGGGGACAGGGGGATATGAAAAACTGTTTTTT. Translating gives CASSPGTGGYEKLFF.

The sample holds a few counts of this clone. The chain recombines TRBV19 with TRBJ1-1; no definite D call. This CDR3 comprises 13 residues. The V end lost 2 bases, the J end lost 0 bases, and 4 bases lay between the germline ends. Germline V CDR1 and CDR2: LNHDA, SQIVND (reference sequence). The CDR3 DNA is TGTGCCAGTAGTATATCAATGAACACTGAAGCTTTCTTT. Translating it yields CASSISMNTEAFF.

In the case of this clone: Compared with germline, one end of the junction differs, possibly owing to a read error. V usage is TRBV7-9 and J usage is TRBJ2-1, with TRBD2 matching over 7 bases. CDR3 length: 11 residues. Germline values: CDR1 SEHNR, CDR2 FQNEAQ (reference sequence). The CDR3 loop is CASSLTSERFF. The CDR3 nucleotides read TGTGCCAGCAGCTTAACTAGCGAGCGGTTCTTC.

The chain uses TRBV5-8 and TRBJ2-3, with D perhaps matching TRBD2 (5 bases). The CDR3 length is 15 residues. The V end lost 5 bases, the J end lost 3 bases, and 16 bases lay between the germline ends. Germline CDR1 SGHTS, CDR2 YDEGEE. CDR3 in DNA: TGTGCCAGCAGTCCCGGGAAGTTAAGTACAGATACGCAGTATTTT. Translating gives CASSPGKLSTDTQYF.

The chain recombines TRBV2 with TRBJ1-1; no clear D. The CDR3 runs to 13 residues. Germline V gives CDR1 SNHLY, CDR2 FYNNEI. V lost 6 bases and J lost 2, with 10 bases in between. CDR3 DNA sequence: TGTGCCAGCAGCTTGGGTGGCAACACTGAAGCTTTCTTT. This translates into CASSLGGNTEAFF.

V usage is TRBV19 and J usage is TRBJ2-3; 7 bases fit TRBD1. CDR3 size: 15 residues. Germline CDR1 reads LNHDA; CDR2 reads SQIVND (reference sequence). After removal of 6 bases from V and 1 base from J, the junction contained 7 bases not matched to a gene. CDR3 nucleotide sequence: TGTGCCAGTAGCTCCATTGGACAGGGCACAGATACGCAGTATTTT. Translation gives CASSSIGQGTDTQYF.

The genes are TRBV29-1 and TRBJ2-3; D not resolved. The V gene lost 6 bases and the J gene lost 1 base, with 11 bases spanning the gap. Germline assignment: CDR1 SQVTM and CDR2 ANQGSEA. This CDR3 has 13 amino acids. The CDR3 region is CSVRKSGTDTQYF. In nucleotides, the CDR3 is TGCAGCGTGCGCAAGTCGGGCACAGATACGCAGTATTTT.

The chain joins TRBV2 to TRBJ2-5; 10 bases agree with TRBD1. The V gene end was trimmed by 0 bases and the J gene end by 1 base; junction bases not matched to a gene: 2. CDR1 and CDR2 (germline): SNHLY, FYNNEI. There are 16 residues in the CDR3. The CDR3 region is CASSEAWTGGQETQYF. The CDR3, as DNA: TGTGCCAGCAGTGAAGCATGGACAGGGGGCCAAGAGACCCAGTACTTC. Full variable domain (missing parts from reference TRBV2 and TRBJ2-5): EPEVTQTPSHQVTQMGQEVILRCVPISNHLYFYWYRQILGQKVEFLVSFYNNEISEKSEIFDDQFSVERPDGSNFTLKIRSTKLEDSAMYFCASSEAWTGGQETQYFGPGTRLLVL.

V is TRBV7-9 and J is TRBJ2-7, with TRBD1 matching 9 bases. There are 14 residues in the CDR3. With 5 bases clipped from V and 5 bases from J, the junction kept 7 bases outside the gene matches. Germline loops: CDR1 SEHNR, CDR2 FQNEAQ (reference sequence). The chain's CDR3 is CASSLGQGSDEQYF. CDR3 coding DNA: TGTGCCAGCAGCCTGGGACAGGGATCCGACGAGCAGTACTTC.

This chain uses TRBV6-5 with TRBJ2-7; D tentatively fits TRBD1 or TRBD2 (5 bases each). CDR3 length: 15 residues. Germline CDR1 MNHEY, CDR2 SVGAGI. Trimming cost V 5 bases and J 0 bases, with 14 bases left between them. The CDR3 DNA sequence: TGTGCCAGCAGTCCAGTGGCAGGGAGCTCCTACGAGCAGTACTTC. Translating it yields CASSPVAGSSYEQYF.

This rearrangement joins TRBV6-2 or TRBV6-3 to TRBJ1-5; D may be TRBD1 (5 bases). This CDR3 is built from 16 residues. CDR1 and CDR2 (germline): MNHEY, SVGEGT. The germline V and J ends were trimmed by 0 bases and 1 base, with 10 bases remaining between them. CDR3 bases: TGTGCCAGCAGTTACTCAGGGGCTTTGAGCAATCAGCCCCAGCATTTT. This sequence encodes CASSYSGALSNQPQHF.

The chain joins TRBV29-1 to TRBJ2-7, with 8 bases identical to TRBD1. The J segment lost 0 bases and the V segment lost 6 bases, leaving 4 bases of the junction unmatched. Germline V CDR1 and CDR2: SQVTM, ANQGSEA. The CDR3 runs to 13 residues. CDR3 in amino acids: CSVTGGSSYEQYF. As DNA, the CDR3 is TGCAGCGTCACAGGGGGAAGCTCCTACGAGCAGTACTTC.